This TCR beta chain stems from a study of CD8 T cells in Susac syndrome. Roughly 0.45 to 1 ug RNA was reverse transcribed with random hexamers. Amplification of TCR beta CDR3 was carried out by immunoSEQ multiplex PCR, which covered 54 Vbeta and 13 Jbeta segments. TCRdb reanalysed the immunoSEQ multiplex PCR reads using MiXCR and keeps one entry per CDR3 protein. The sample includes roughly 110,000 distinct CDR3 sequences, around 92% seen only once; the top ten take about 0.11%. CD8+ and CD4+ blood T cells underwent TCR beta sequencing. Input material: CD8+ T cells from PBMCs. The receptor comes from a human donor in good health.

CDR3 DNA: TGTGCCAGCAGCTTAAACCCCCGGATCTCTGGAAACACCATATATTTT. This gives the protein CASSLNPRISGNTIYF. V and J are TRBV7-2 and TRBJ1-3; D is ambiguous. CDR3 length: 16 amino acids. The germline V gene has CDR1 SGHTA and CDR2 FQGNSA. V lost 2 bases and J lost 0, with 11 bases in between.